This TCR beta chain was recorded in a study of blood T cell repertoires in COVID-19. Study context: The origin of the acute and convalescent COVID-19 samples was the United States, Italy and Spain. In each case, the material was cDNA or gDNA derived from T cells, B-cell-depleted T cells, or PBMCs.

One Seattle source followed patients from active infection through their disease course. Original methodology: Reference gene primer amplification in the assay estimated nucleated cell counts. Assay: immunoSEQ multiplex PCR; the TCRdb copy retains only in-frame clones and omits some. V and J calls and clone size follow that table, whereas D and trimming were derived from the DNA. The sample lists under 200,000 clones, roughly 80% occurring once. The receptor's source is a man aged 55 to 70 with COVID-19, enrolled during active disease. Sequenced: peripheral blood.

CDR3 sequence (DNA): TGCGCCAGCAGCTTGGTGGGGCAGGGAATGGACACTGAAGCTTTCTTT. Translating gives CASSLVGQGMDTEAFF. The gene calls are TRBV5-1 and TRBJ1-1; D is possibly TRBD1 (5 bases). V was clipped by 0 bases and J by 3 bases, with 15 bases between them. The CDR3 loop spans 16 amino acids. Germline assignment: CDR1 SGHRS and CDR2 YFSETQ.